The 22 T cell receptor beta chains presented below share a single source sample, sequenced in a study of control samples from healthy donors and cancer patients. This table comes from immunoSEQ multiplex PCR, and its TCRdb copy is limited to in-frame clones, with some not included. The sample lists about 410,000 clones; 80% to 95% were seen once. Input material: PBMCs. These receptors originate from a man in his forties with head and neck cancer.

The V gene is TRBV7-8, the J gene TRBJ1-2; D uncertain. The CDR3 is 13 residues long. CDR1 and CDR2 from the germline V gene are SGHVS and FQNEAQ. Trimming took off 0 bases at V and 6 bases at J, with 8 bases between the two ends. The CDR3 spells CASSLAGGDGYTF. The CDR3 bases are TGTGCCAGCAGCTTAGCGGGTGGTGATGGCTACACCTTC.

The chain employs TRBV7-6 and TRBJ2-5, with D perhaps given as TRBD1 or TRBD2 (5 bases each). CDR1 is SGHVS, CDR2 FNYEAQ, per germline. Trimming stripped 5 bases from V and 2 bases from J, with 12 bases between. The length of the CDR3 is 14 residues. The CDR3 protein is CASSPLGVQETQYF. In DNA form, the CDR3 reads TGTGCCAGCAGCCCGCTGGGGGTGCAAGAGACCCAGTACTTC.

The V call is TRBV28, the J call TRBJ1-3, with no clear D. There are 14 residues in the CDR3. V lost 5 bases, J lost 0 bases, and 8 bases lay in between. Germline V gives CDR1 MDHEN, CDR2 SYDVKM. The CDR3 is CASSSRASGNTIYF. The CDR3 nucleotides are TGTGCCAGCAGTAGCCGGGCCTCTGGAAACACCATATATTTT.

This chain joins TRBV18 and TRBJ1-2; TRBD1 aligns across 8 bases. CDR1 KGHSH and CDR2 LQKENI come from the germline V gene. V was pared by 1 base and J by 0 bases, with 1 base of the junction left unmatched. The CDR3 runs to 15 residues. This chain's CDR3 is CASSPRTGPNYGYTF. DNA for the CDR3: TGTGCCAGCTCACCACGGACAGGGCCTAACTATGGCTACACCTTC.

The chain uses TRBV5-1 and TRBJ2-5; 9 bases match TRBD2. Germline trimming cut 0 bases from V and 0 bases from J; bases unmatched to any gene: 3. This CDR3 contains 16 residues. Per the germline V gene, CDR1 is SGHRS and CDR2 is YFSETQ. This CDR3 reads CASSLGAGGNQETQYF. The CDR3 nucleotides read TGCGCCAGCAGCTTGGGGGCGGGAGGGAACCAAGAGACCCAGTACTTC.

This clone was observed a single time. The gene calls are TRBV5-1 and TRBJ2-7; 7 nucleotides match TRBD1. Germline assignment: CDR1 SGHRS and CDR2 YFSETQ. The CDR3 contains 15 residues. Unmatched junction bases numbered 6, after V lost 0 bases and J lost 3 bases. The CDR3 is CASSLDGTVDYEQYF. CDR3 coding DNA: TGCGCCAGCAGCTTGGACGGGACAGTCGACTACGAGCAGTACTTC.

This chain joins TRBV28 and TRBJ2-7; 10 positions agree with TRBD2. The CDR3 spans 14 residues. Germline lookup yields CDR1 MDHEN and CDR2 SYDVKM. Trimming at V came to 7 bases and at J to 4 bases, leaving 7 bases not matched to a gene. The chain's CDR3 is CASTEAGGGYEQYF. As DNA, the CDR3 is TGTGCCAGCACTGAAGCGGGAGGGGGGTACGAGCAGTACTTC.

The gene calls are TRBV30 and TRBJ1-4, with D possibly being TRBD1 (5 bases). V was trimmed by 0 bases and J by 8 bases, leaving 19 bases between them. The CDR3 consists of 16 residues. CDR1 is GTSNPN, CDR2 SVGIG, per germline (reference sequence). CDR3 in DNA: TGTGCCTGGAGTGTACAGCTTCTCCAGGGAGAAGAAAAACTGTTTTTT. Translated, it gives CAWSVQLLQGEEKLFF.

The chain has TRBV30 and TRBJ2-1; D is unresolved. In germline, CDR1 is GTSNPN, CDR2 SVGIG (reference sequence). V was trimmed by 3 bases and J by 5 bases, leaving 14 bases between them. CDR3 size: 14 residues. The DNA of the CDR3 is TGTGCCTGGAGGCAGTCGGGTAACCACAATGAGCAGTTCTTC. It specifies CAWRQSGNHNEQFF.

The CDR3 sequence: CASSQPGREQFF. DNA of the CDR3: TGTGCCAGCAGCCAGCCGGGACGAGAGCAGTTCTTC. This chain joins TRBV4-2 and TRBJ2-1, with D tentatively TRBD1 or TRBD2 (5 bases each). Trimming took 3 bases from V and 10 from J, leaving 10 bases between them. The CDR3 sequence is 12 residues long. Germline V gene data show CDR1 as LGHNA and CDR2 as YNFKEQ.

The J gene is TRBJ1-5, the V gene TRBV6-2 or TRBV6-3; possibly TRBD1 for D (6 bases). CDR1 MNHEY and CDR2 SVGEGT come from the germline V gene. V was clipped by 7 bases and J by 3 bases, with 19 bases between them. The CDR3 loop spans 16 amino acids. CDR3 in amino acids: CASTPSGANYNQPQHF. CDR3 DNA sequence: TGTGCCAGCACCCCGTCGGGGGCGAACTACAATCAGCCCCAGCATTTT.

The rearrangement joins TRBV18 to TRBJ2-7; 15 nucleotides agree with TRBD2. This CDR3 region has 16 residues. Trimming cost V 1 base and J 5 bases; bases outside gene matches: 3. Germline V gene data show CDR1 as KGHSH and CDR2 as LQKENI. CDR3 residues: CASSPLGLAGGHEQYF. The DNA of the CDR3 is TGTGCCAGCTCACCACTGGGACTAGCGGGGGGCCACGAGCAGTACTTC.

V usage is TRBV6-5 and J usage is TRBJ1-4, with D unresolved. CDR3 length: 14 residues. CDR1 is MNHEY and CDR2 is SVGAGI in the germline V gene. V lost 6 bases and J lost 3, with 11 bases in between. CDR3 sequence (DNA): TGTGCCAGCAGGGTCGGGAGGCCTAATGAAAAACTGTTTTTT. Translating gives CASRVGRPNEKLFF.

This chain uses TRBV5-6 with TRBJ1-6; 9 bases line up with TRBD1. This CDR3 is 15 amino acids long. J gave up 7 bases and V 0 bases, and 2 bases lay outside the gene matches. Germline loops: CDR1 SGHDT, CDR2 YYEEEE. DNA of the CDR3: TGTGCCAGCAGCTTGGGGACAGGGGCCAATTCACCCCTCCACTTT. The encoded protein is CASSLGTGANSPLHF.

The rearrangement uses TRBV5-5 and TRBJ1-6; 8 bases align to TRBD1. Germline CDR1 and CDR2: SGHKS and YYEKEE (reference sequence). Unmatched junction bases numbered 9, after V lost 3 bases and J lost 1 base. This CDR3 has 18 amino acids. The CDR3 reads CASSWGQASLSYNSPLHF. CDR3 coding DNA: TGTGCCAGCAGCTGGGGACAGGCCTCTTTGTCCTATAATTCACCCCTCCACTTT. The full variable domain, rest sourced from reference TRBV5-5 and TRBJ1-6, is DAGVTQSPTHLIKTRGQQVTLRCSPISGHKSVSWYQQVLGQGPQFIFQYYEKEERGRGNFPDRFSARQFPNYSSELNVNALLLGDSALYLCASSWGQASLSYNSPLHFGNGTRLTVT.

The chain couples TRBV18 to TRBJ1-3; D uncertain. The CDR3 length is 14 residues. V lost 4 bases, J lost 1 base, and 8 bases lay in between. Germline V gene data show CDR1 as KGHSH and CDR2 as LQKENI. DNA for the CDR3: TGTGCCAGCTCACTTTCGACTTCTGGAAACACCATATATTTT. Residues: CASSLSTSGNTIYF.

The rearrangement joins TRBV5-1 to TRBJ2-7, with 10 nucleotides matching TRBD2. V lost 2 bases to trimming and J lost 0 bases; unmatched junction nucleotides: 5. The CDR3 contains 16 residues. The germline gives CDR1 SGHRS, CDR2 YFSETQ. The CDR3 sequence is CASSFKLAGFSYEQYF. CDR3 nucleotides: TGCGCCAGCAGCTTCAAACTAGCGGGATTCTCCTACGAGCAGTACTTC.

This rearrangement joins TRBV30 to TRBJ1-1; D possibly corresponds to TRBD1 (5 bases). Germline V CDR1 and CDR2: GTSNPN, SVGIG (reference sequence). V lost 1 base, J lost 3 bases, and 18 bases lay in between. The CDR3 has 16 amino acids. DNA for the CDR3: TGTGCCTGGAGTGCAGGGCTAGGCGGGGCGGACACTGAAGCTTTCTTT. This gives the protein CAWSAGLGGADTEAFF.

The rearrangement links TRBV21-1 to TRBJ1-1. TRBV21-1 is recorded as a pseudogene. This CDR3 contains 13 residues. The CDR3 DNA follows: TGTGCCAGCAGCACTCCGGGGGGATCTGAAGCTTTCTTT. This translates into CASSTPGGSEAFF.

V usage is TRBV6-2 or TRBV6-3 and J usage is TRBJ2-7; D might be TRBD1 or TRBD2, each matching 7 bases. This CDR3 comprises 16 residues. Trimming cost V 4 bases and J 4 bases, with 20 bases left between them. Germline V lookup: CDR1 MNHEY, CDR2 SVGEGT. The CDR3 sequence is CASSSDADREGYEQYF. The CDR3 DNA follows: TGTGCCAGCAGTTCCGACGCAGACAGGGAGGGATACGAGCAGTACTTC.

The chain has TRBV7-9 and TRBJ2-1; perhaps TRBD2 as D (5 bases). The CDR3 consists of 12 residues. V was cut by 6 bases and J by 7 bases, with 10 bases left in between. Germline lookup yields CDR1 SEHNR and CDR2 FQNEAQ (reference sequence). The CDR3 is CASSRSGNEQFF. For the CDR3, the DNA is TGTGCCAGCAGTCGATCGGGGAATGAGCAGTTCTTC.

The rearrangement uses TRBV6-4 and TRBJ1-1; maybe TRBD1 (6 bases). CDR3 length: 14 residues. Between the trimmed V and J ends, which lost 10 bases and 0 bases, there was a span of 15 bases. Germline V gene sequence: CDR1 MRHNA, CDR2 SNTAGT. The CDR3 sequence: CATSDSAMNTEAFF. In nucleotides, the CDR3 is TGTGCCACCTCGGACAGTGCCATGAACACTGAAGCTTTCTTT.